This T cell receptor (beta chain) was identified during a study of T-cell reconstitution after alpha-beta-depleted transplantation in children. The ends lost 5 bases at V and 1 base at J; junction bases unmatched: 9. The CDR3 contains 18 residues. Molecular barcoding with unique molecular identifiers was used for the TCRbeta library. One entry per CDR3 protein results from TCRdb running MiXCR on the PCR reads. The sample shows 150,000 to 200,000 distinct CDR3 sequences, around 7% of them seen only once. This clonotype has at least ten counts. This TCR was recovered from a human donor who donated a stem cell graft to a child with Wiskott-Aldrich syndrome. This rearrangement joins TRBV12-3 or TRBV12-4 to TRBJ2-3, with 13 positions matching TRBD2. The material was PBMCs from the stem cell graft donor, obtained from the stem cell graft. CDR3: CASSRTSGSGERTDTQYF. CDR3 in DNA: TGTGCCAGCAGTCGGACTAGCGGGAGTGGGGAGCGCACAGATACGCAGTATTTT.